The 6 T cell receptor beta chains presented below share a single source sample, sequenced in a study of T cells in Graves' hyperthyroidism and ophthalmopathy (dated by TCRdb to the late 2010s). Receptor libraries were prepared by multiplex PCR. The data were produced on an Illumina HiSeq 2000. The TCR beta CDR3 regions were amplified from the RNA transcripts. A first-round RT-PCR of the TCR CDR3 used the HTBI primer set with the Qiagen OneStep RT-PCR kit. TCRdb reanalyzed the raw reads on its own, using fastp at Q25 for trimming and MiXCR for clone calling, and kept in-frame beta chains. Rows merge per CDR3 protein into single entries with the most common DNA and genes. In this sample the table shows around 400,000 distinct CDR3 sequences, about 15% of which occur a single time. The ten largest clones take up approximately 19% of the sample. Sequenced material: blood. These receptors all stem from an older woman with Graves' ophthalmopathy.

At least ten counts were recorded for this clonotype. J is TRBJ2-3 and V is TRBV12-3 or TRBV12-4; D possibly corresponds to TRBD2 (5 bases). This CDR3 has 15 amino acids. With 3 bases removed from V and 1 base from J, the gap between germline ends came to 11 bases. The CDR3 region has the DNA TGTGCCAGCAGTTTTCGTCTAGCAGGCACAGATACGCAGTATTTT. It codes for CASSFRLAGTDTQYF.

Worth noting for this clonotype: A much larger clone sits a single nucleotide away, making a read error possible. The V gene is TRBV6-1, the J gene TRBJ2-7; 11 bases are shared with TRBD2. V trimming: 11 bases; J trimming: 6 bases; junction bases outside the gene matches: 15. This CDR3 is built from 15 residues. The germline CDR1 and CDR2 sequences are MNHNS and SASEGT. CDR3 in amino acids: CAGSLSGTSGSEQYF. For the CDR3, the DNA is TGTGCCGGTTCGCTCTCCGGGACTAGCGGATCCGAGCAGTACTTC.

The rearrangement joins TRBV7-9 to TRBJ1-1; perhaps TRBD1 as D (5 bases). The germline V and J ends were trimmed by 1 base and 3 bases, with 9 bases remaining between them. This CDR3 has 14 amino acids. Looked up from germline, CDR1 is SEHNR and CDR2 is FQNEAQ (reference sequence). CDR3 loop: CASSLVQGDTEAFF. The CDR3 nucleotides are TGTGCCAGCAGCTTAGTCCAGGGTGACACTGAAGCTTTCTTT.

Regarding this clonotype: The missing conserved phenylalanine or tryptophan at the end of this CDR3 makes a read error likely. This chain links TRBV6-5 with TRBJ1-1; D is ambiguous. The CDR3 totals 12 residues. Germline V gene sequence: CDR1 MNHEY, CDR2 SVGAGI. Trimming took off 7 bases at V and 6 bases at J, with 12 bases between the two ends. The CDR3 is CASNWKGSEAFL. As DNA, the CDR3 is TGTGCCAGCAATTGGAAGGGTTCTGAAGCTTTCCTT.

In its sample, this clonotype was seen many times. The rearrangement uses TRBV2 and TRBJ2-2; D remains ambiguous. V was cut by 6 bases and J by 3 bases, with 5 bases left in between. CDR3 length: 12 amino acids. The germline CDR1 and CDR2 sequences are SNHLY and FYNNEI. Here the CDR3 DNA reads TGTGCCAGCAGCGAGGACACCGGGGAGCTGTTTTTT. The encoded protein is CASSEDTGELFF.

This clonotype was observed at least ten times. The V call is TRBV11-1, the J call TRBJ1-1; D may be TRBD1 (6 bases). V gave up 5 bases and J gave up 3 bases, with 10 bases separating them. This CDR3 is 13 amino acids long. Looked up from germline, CDR1 is SGHAT and CDR2 is FQDESV (reference sequence). CDR3: CASSPGQYTEAFF. CDR3 DNA sequence: TGTGCCAGCAGCCCAGGACAGTACACTGAAGCTTTCTTT.